The 31 T cell receptor beta chains presented below share a single source sample, sequenced in a study of T cell repertoires in aging, cancer and after chemotherapy. Rearranged V-D-J TRB sequences were amplified with a mixed TRB-A/B primer pool. Via MiXCR, TCRdb re-called the multiplex PCR reads, giving one row per CDR3 protein. The sample comprises about 12,000 distinct CDR3 sequences, under 30% of which are singletons, and 2.5% to 3% rests with the top ten. Peripheral blood genomic DNA, not sorted cells or RNA, was the template. Sequenced input: blood. Source of these receptors: a human donor in good health.

Relative to its sample, this clonotype is medium-sized. The V gene is TRBV19, the J gene TRBJ1-6; D unclear. The germline gives CDR1 LNHDA, CDR2 SQIVND (reference sequence). V was cut by 4 bases and J by 8 bases, with 18 bases left in between. The CDR3 is made up of 16 amino acids. The CDR3 reads CASSKGGPWRDSPLHF. The CDR3, as DNA: TGTGCCAGTAGTAAGGGCGGTCCTTGGAGGGATTCACCCCTCCACTTT.

This clonotype was counted between two and nine times. The chain is built from TRBV24-1 and TRBJ2-7, with D tentatively TRBD2 (6 bases). This CDR3 is 15 amino acids long. The V and J ends lost 7 bases and 6 bases respectively, with 21 bases between them. The germline V gene has CDR1 KGHDR and CDR2 SFDVKD. The CDR3 nucleotides read TGTGCCACCAGCGGACGGCGGGGTGGGCAGGCCGAGCAGTACTTC. This gives the protein CATSGRRGGQAEQYF.

A remark on this clonotype: A much larger clone differs from this one at a single base, so this may be a read error. V gene TRBV29-1 combines with J gene TRBJ2-2, with D perhaps being TRBD1 or TRBD2 (5 bases each). There are 13 residues in the CDR3. Germline loops: CDR1 SQVTM, CDR2 ANQGSEA. The DNA for the CDR3 is TGCATCGTGGGGACGGCGAACACCGGGGAGCTGTTTTTT. Protein: CIVGTANTGELFF.

CDR3 region: CASSAAFGTGELFF. The DNA for the CDR3 is TGTGCCAGCAGCGCGGCCTTCGGTACCGGGGAGCTGTTTTTT. The rearrangement links TRBV6-1 to TRBJ2-2; D is uncertain. Deletions cut 6 bases from V and 5 bases from J, with 13 bases between. The CDR3 covers 14 residues. Germline values: CDR1 MNHNS, CDR2 SASEGT.

About this clonotype itself: A read error is possible here, since a much larger clone lies one base away. This rearrangement joins TRBV5-6 to TRBJ2-7; D not resolved. Per the germline V gene, CDR1 is SGHDT and CDR2 is YYEEEE. CDR3 length: 14 residues. CDR3 loop: CASSSTFGVYKQYV. The CDR3 bases are TGTGCCAGCAGCTCTACGTTCGGAGTCTACAAGCAGTACGTC.

J is TRBJ2-3 and V is TRBV6-5; 9 positions match TRBD1. The germline V gene has CDR1 MNHEY and CDR2 SVGAGI. Germline trimming cut 5 bases from V and 2 bases from J; bases unmatched to any gene: 5. The CDR3 has 15 amino acids. CDR3 coding DNA: TGTGCCAGCAGTGAAGGGACAGGGCACACAGATACGCAGTATTTT. Translating gives CASSEGTGHTDTQYF.

This clonotype is categorized as medium-sized (0.01 to 0.1%). The chain couples TRBV5-5 to TRBJ2-6; maybe TRBD2 (5 bases). The CDR3 covers 15 residues. Trimming shortened V by 3 bases and J by 7 bases, and 14 bases separated the two germline ends. The germline V gene has CDR1 SGHKS and CDR2 YYEKEE (reference sequence). CDR3 coding DNA: TGTGCCAGCAGCTCCGGACGGAGCGGAGCCAACGTCCTGACTTTC. It yields the protein CASSSGRSGANVLTF.

In its sample, this clonotype ranks as medium-sized. The rearrangement joins TRBV29-1 to TRBJ2-2, with TRBD2 matching over 10 bases. Germline V gene lookup returns CDR1 SQVTM and CDR2 ANQGSEA. The CDR3 has 14 residues. V lost 6 bases and J lost 5; bases outside the gene matches: 6. This CDR3 reads CSVSSGGATGELFF. CDR3 sequence (DNA): TGCAGCGTCTCAAGCGGGGGGGCAACCGGGGAGCTGTTTTTT.

This clonotype was detected a few times. The V and J genes are TRBV11-3 and TRBJ2-1; 9 nucleotides agree with TRBD2. The V and J ends lost 5 bases and 4 bases, in that order; junction bases with no gene match: 6. From germline, CDR1 is SGHNT and CDR2 YENEEA. CDR3 length: 15 amino acids. For the CDR3, the DNA is TGTGCCAGCAGCCCAGCGGGGGGTAATTACAATGAGCAGTTCTTC. This translates into CASSPAGGNYNEQFF.

This clonotype was seen a few times. The chain couples TRBV6-1 to TRBJ1-5; no definite D call. Germline V gives CDR1 MNHNS, CDR2 SASEGT. Trimming cost V 4 bases and J 0 bases, with 10 bases left between them. The CDR3 is 15 residues long. The CDR3 nucleotides are TGTGCCAGCAGTGGGCGGATGAATAGCAATCAGCCCCAGCATTTT. Protein product: CASSGRMNSNQPQHF.

Within the sample, this clonotype is medium-sized (0.01 to 0.1%). The rearrangement links TRBV7-2 to TRBJ2-7; D gene uncertain. CDR3 length: 11 residues. Germline CDR1 reads SGHTA; CDR2 reads FQGNSA. V shed 5 bases and J shed 4 bases, with 6 bases lying between them. This chain's CDR3 is CASSAQYEQYF. The CDR3 DNA sequence: TGTGCCAGCAGCGCCCAATACGAGCAGTACTTC.

The rearrangement links TRBV28 to TRBJ2-7; 11 positions match TRBD2. Germline V lookup: CDR1 MDHEN, CDR2 SYDVKM. J lost 2 bases, V lost 6 bases, and 6 bases had no gene match. The CDR3 totals 15 residues. CDR3 nucleotide sequence: TGTGCCAGCAGAACGACTAGCGGGGCCCCCTACGAGCAGTACGTC. Translation gives CASRTTSGAPYEQYV.

In this sample, this clonotype is medium-sized. The V gene is TRBV19, the J gene TRBJ2-7; TRBD1 agrees at 9 bases. This CDR3 comprises 15 residues. V lost 5 bases, J lost 4 bases, and 9 bases stayed unmatched. Per the germline V gene, CDR1 is LNHDA and CDR2 is SQIVND (reference sequence). The CDR3 protein is CASSEIADRGYEQYF. The CDR3 DNA follows: TGTGCCAGTAGTGAAATAGCGGACAGGGGTTACGAGCAGTACTTC.

With regard to this clonotype: This may come from a read error, since a much larger clone is one base off. The chain carries TRBV7-6 and TRBJ1-6, with 7 bases fitting TRBD1. Trimming removed 7 bases from V and 1 base from J; junction bases left unmatched: 7. Germline V CDR1 and CDR2: SGHVS, FNYEAQ. The CDR3 consists of 16 residues. CDR3 sequence: CASTQTGMSYNSPLHF. DNA for the CDR3: TGTGCCAGCACCCAGACAGGGATGTCCTATAATTCACCCCTCCACTTT.

This clonotype is medium-sized. The rearrangement joins TRBV7-9 to TRBJ1-2; TRBD1 aligns across 7 bases. The junction had 18 bases not matched to a gene; V was cut back by 7 bases and J by 4 bases. Germline CDR1 is SEHNR and CDR2 is FQNEAQ (reference sequence). The CDR3 is 17 amino acids. In DNA form, the CDR3 reads TGTGCCAGCAACCCTGTTAGGGGGACAGCCAACCTCTATGGCTACACCTTC. It translates to CASNPVRGTANLYGYTF.

This clonotype is medium-sized (0.01 to 0.1%) by share. J is TRBJ1-5 and V is TRBV11-1; no clear D. V lost 7 bases to trimming and J lost 5 bases, with 12 bases between them. Germline CDR1 SGHAT, CDR2 FQDESV (reference sequence). CDR3 size: 13 residues. The CDR3 sequence: CASTSRIDQPQHF. The DNA for the CDR3 is TGTGCCAGCACATCAAGGATCGATCAGCCCCAGCATTTT. Filled out from reference TRBV11-1 and TRBJ1-5, the complete variable domain reads EAEVAQSPRYKITEKSQAVAFWCDPISGHATLYWYRQILGQGPELLVQFQDESVVDDSQLPKDRFSAERLKGVDSTLKIQPAELGDSAMYLCASTSRIDQPQHFGDGTRLSIL.

This clonotype is medium-sized within its sample. The chain couples TRBV6-5 to TRBJ2-7; D might be TRBD1 or TRBD2, each matching 5 bases. Trimming removed 10 bases from V and 3 bases from J, with 13 bases in between. From germline, CDR1 is MNHEY and CDR2 SVGAGI. The CDR3 has 12 residues. This chain's CDR3 is CATTGALYEQYF. CDR3 nucleotides: TGTGCCACAACCGGGGCACTCTACGAGCAGTACTTC.

The sample holds a few counts of this clonotype. The J gene is TRBJ2-1, the V gene TRBV28, with D perhaps matching TRBD2 (5 bases). V dropped 7 bases and J dropped 7 bases, with 14 bases sitting between them. The CDR3 is 13 amino acids. Germline V CDR1 and CDR2: MDHEN, SYDVKM. In nucleotides, the CDR3 is TGTGCCAGCAACCCCCTTGGGAGTAATGAGCAGTTCTTC. Translation gives CASNPLGSNEQFF.

The CDR3 protein is CASRRGGLGNEQFF. CDR3 sequence (DNA): TGTGCCAGCAGGCGGGGGGGGCTCGGCAATGAGCAGTTCTTC. The chain couples TRBV7-3 to TRBJ2-1, with 9 bases that match TRBD2. V shed 6 bases and J 6 bases; nucleotides not matched to a gene: 6. This CDR3 contains 14 residues. Per germline, CDR1 SGHTA and CDR2 FQGTGA.

About this clonotype: Given a much more abundant clone one base away, this may be a read error. J is TRBJ1-1 and V is TRBV20-1, with D uncertain. This CDR3 comprises 13 residues. Trimming cost V 2 bases and J 3 bases, with 10 bases left between them. Germline lookup yields CDR1 DFQATT and CDR2 SNEGSKA (reference sequence). The CDR3 region has the DNA TGCAGTGCTAGATGGTCAGGAGACACTGAAGCTTTCTTT. This codes for CSARWSGDTEAFF.

This clonotype was detected a few times. V gene TRBV18 combines with J gene TRBJ2-3; D is unresolved. Per the germline V gene, CDR1 is KGHSH and CDR2 is LQKENI. The CDR3 consists of 16 residues. Trimming took 0 bases from V and 2 from J, leaving 12 bases between them. The CDR3: CASSPPDGITTDTQYF. CDR3 nucleotide sequence: TGTGCCAGCTCACCACCGGACGGAATTACCACAGATACGCAGTATTTT. The full variable domain, completed using reference TRBV18 and TRBJ2-3, is NAGVMQNPRHLVRRRGQEARLRCSPMKGHSHVYWYRQLPEEGLKFMVYLQKENIIDESGMPKERFSAEFPKEGPSILRIQQVVRGDSAAYFCASSPPDGITTDTQYFGPGTRLTVL.

The J gene is TRBJ2-5, the V gene TRBV14; 12 bases are a match to TRBD2. The CDR3 runs 16 residues. Germline trimming cut 4 bases from V and 4 bases from J; bases unmatched to any gene: 7. Per germline, CDR1 SGHDN and CDR2 FVKESK. The CDR3: CASSRYSGLAGETQYF. The CDR3 nucleotides are TGTGCCAGCAGCCGATATTCGGGACTAGCGGGAGAGACCCAGTACTTC.

This rearrangement joins TRBV6-4 to TRBJ1-1; no clear D gene. V was pared by 0 bases and J by 10 bases, with 12 bases between. This CDR3 has 13 amino acids. The V gene's germline CDR1 is MRHNA and CDR2 SNTAGT. CDR3 nucleotide sequence: TGTGCCAGCAGTGACTCGCTTACGCGTAGAGCTTTCTTT. Translating gives CASSDSLTRRAFF.

Comment on this clonotype: An end of the junction differs from the germline gene, which may be a read error. The chain combines TRBV12-3 or TRBV12-4 with TRBJ2-3, with D possibly matching TRBD1 (5 bases). The CDR3 extends over 13 amino acids. DNA of the CDR3: TGTGCCAGCAGTTTAGGGGGCACAGATACGAAGTATTTT. Protein sequence: CASSLGGTDTKYF.

In this sample, this clonotype is large (0.1 to 1%). This chain's CDR3 is CASSQDRGAGTLHF. In DNA, the CDR3 is TGCGCCAGCAGCCAAGATCGGGGGGCAGGTACCCTCCACTTT. The chain is built from TRBV4-3 and TRBJ1-6; tentatively, D is TRBD1 (6 bases). With 0 bases removed from V and 14 bases from J, the gap between germline ends came to 14 bases. Germline lookup yields CDR1 LGHNA and CDR2 YSLEER. This CDR3 is built from 14 residues.

Sample share makes this clonotype medium-sized. The rearrangement links TRBV10-1 to TRBJ1-2; no clear D gene. This CDR3 contains 13 residues. Trimming took off 2 bases at V and 5 bases at J, with 9 bases between the two ends. Germline CDR1 reads WNHNN; CDR2 reads SYGVQD (reference sequence). The CDR3 is CASSERQDYGYTF. The CDR3 DNA is TGCGCCAGCAGTGAGAGGCAGGATTATGGCTACACCTTC.

This clonotype was recorded a few times. V gene TRBV7-9 combines with J gene TRBJ1-4; D unresolved. This CDR3 spans 15 amino acids. CDR1 and CDR2 from the germline V gene are SEHNR and FQNEAQ (reference sequence). The V and J ends lost 1 base and 8 bases respectively, with 14 bases between them. CDR3 DNA: TGTGCCAGCAGCTTAGGGCCATCCTTTGGGGAAAAACTGTTTTTT. Translating it yields CASSLGPSFGEKLFF.

This clonotype was counted between two and nine times. The chain uses TRBV7-3 and TRBJ1-5, with 8 bases fitting TRBD1. CDR1 SGHTA and CDR2 FQGTGA come from the germline V gene. J lost 2 bases, V lost 6 bases, and 18 bases had no gene match. The CDR3 covers 19 residues. As DNA, the CDR3 is TGTGCCAGCAGACCCCCGGACAGGGATCGGAAGCCTGGCAATCAGCCCCAGCATTTT. Its translation: CASRPPDRDRKPGNQPQHF. Full variable domain (outside the CDR3, taken from reference TRBV7-3 and TRBJ1-5): GAGVSQTPSNKVTEKGKYVELRCDPISGHTALYWYRQSLGQGPEFLIYFQGTGAADDSGLPNDRFFAVRPEGSVSTLKIQRTERGDSAVYLCASRPPDRDRKPGNQPQHFGDGTRLSIL.

The chain links TRBV18 to TRBJ1-1, with D possibly being TRBD1 (5 bases). V lost 1 base and J lost 5, with 14 bases in between. CDR1 and CDR2 from the germline V gene are KGHSH and LQKENI. CDR3 size: 15 residues. Here the CDR3 DNA reads TGTGCCAGCTCACCACTGGGGGAGATGGGGACTGAAGCTTTCTTT. Its translation is CASSPLGEMGTEAFF.

The chain couples TRBV6-4 to TRBJ2-2, with D unresolved. This CDR3 is 13 amino acids long. Germline V lookup: CDR1 MRHNA, CDR2 SNTAGT. V was trimmed by 4 bases and J by 4 bases, leaving 7 bases between them. The CDR3 bases are TGTGCCAGCAGTGGGAGCCCCACCGGGGAGCTGTTTTTT. Translation: CASSGSPTGELFF.

The V call is TRBV20-1, the J call TRBJ2-5; 10 positions agree with TRBD2. The J segment lost 4 bases and the V segment lost 3 bases, leaving 11 bases of the junction unmatched. Germline assignment: CDR1 DFQATT and CDR2 SNEGSKA (reference sequence). The CDR3 runs to 16 residues. The CDR3: CSASPRASGGPETQYF. DNA for the CDR3: TGCAGTGCTAGTCCAAGGGCTAGCGGGGGCCCAGAGACCCAGTACTTC.